Here is one TCR beta chain with its context. Its antigen is unidentified. A quantitative 5'-RACE method, one with molecular barcodes, was used to make TCR beta libraries. TCRdb fed the 5' RACE reads into MiXCR, producing one record per CDR3 protein. The data show about 540,000 distinct CDR3 sequences, about 13% seen once. These data are taken from a study of CD8 T cells in ankylosing spondylitis. Study results and caveats: The study identified a TCR beta motif of roughly eight highly homologous variants that appeared characteristic of ankylosing spondylitis blood. In synovial fluid and blood from reactive arthritis, some motif variants were previously reported. According to the report, clones linked to the disease were significantly enriched in matched synovial fluid samples taken from ankylosing spondylitis patients.

The sample consisted of blood, either unsorted or a sorted T cell fraction (not recorded which). This clonotype was sampled from a male donor with ankylosing spondylitis.

CDR3 amino acids: CASSMTSGTLYEQYV. In DNA, the CDR3 is TGTGCCAGCAGTATGACTAGCGGGACCCTATACGAGCAGTACGTC. The rearrangement joins TRBV27 to TRBJ2-7, with 11 bases lining up with TRBD2. J was trimmed by 4 bases and V by 5 bases; bases with no gene match: 7. The germline CDR1 and CDR2 sequences are MNHEY and SMNVEV (reference sequence). The CDR3 extends over 15 amino acids.